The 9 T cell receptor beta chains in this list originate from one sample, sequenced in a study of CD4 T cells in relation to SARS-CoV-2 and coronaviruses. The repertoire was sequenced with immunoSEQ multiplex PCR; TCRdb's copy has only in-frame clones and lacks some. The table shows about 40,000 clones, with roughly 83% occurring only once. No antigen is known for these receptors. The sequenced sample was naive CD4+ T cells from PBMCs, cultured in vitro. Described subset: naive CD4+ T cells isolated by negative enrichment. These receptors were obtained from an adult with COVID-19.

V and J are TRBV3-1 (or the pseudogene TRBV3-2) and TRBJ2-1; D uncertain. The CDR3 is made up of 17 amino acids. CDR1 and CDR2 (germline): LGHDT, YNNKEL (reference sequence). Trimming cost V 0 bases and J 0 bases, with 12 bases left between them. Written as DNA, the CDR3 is TGTGCCAGCAGCCAAGATTTACTTAGAAACTCCTACAATGAGCAGTTCTTC. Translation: CASSQDLLRNSYNEQFF.

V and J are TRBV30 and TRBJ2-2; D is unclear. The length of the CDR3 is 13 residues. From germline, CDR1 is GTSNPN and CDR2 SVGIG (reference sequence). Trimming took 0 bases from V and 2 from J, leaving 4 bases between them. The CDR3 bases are TGTGCCTGGAGTGTACGAAACACCGGGGAGCTGTTTTTT. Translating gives CAWSVRNTGELFF.

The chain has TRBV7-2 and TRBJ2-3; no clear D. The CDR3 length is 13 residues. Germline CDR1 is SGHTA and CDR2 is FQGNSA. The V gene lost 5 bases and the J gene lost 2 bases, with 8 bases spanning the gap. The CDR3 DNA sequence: TGTGCCAGCAGCGAGGCTCTCACAGATACGCAGTATTTT. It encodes CASSEALTDTQYF.

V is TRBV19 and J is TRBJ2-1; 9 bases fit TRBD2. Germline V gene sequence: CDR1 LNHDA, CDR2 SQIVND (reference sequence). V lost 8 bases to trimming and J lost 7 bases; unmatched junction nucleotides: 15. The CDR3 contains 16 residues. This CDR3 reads CASRSWVAGGGNEQFF. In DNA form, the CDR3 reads TGTGCCAGTCGTTCGTGGGTGGCGGGAGGGGGTAATGAGCAGTTCTTC.

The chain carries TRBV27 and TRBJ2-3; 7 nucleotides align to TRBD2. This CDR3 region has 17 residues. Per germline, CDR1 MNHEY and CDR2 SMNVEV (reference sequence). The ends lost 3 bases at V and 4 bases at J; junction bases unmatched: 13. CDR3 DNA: TGTGCCAGCAGTTTTATTCGGTGGGGAGGGAACGCAGATACGCAGTATTTT. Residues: CASSFIRWGGNADTQYF.

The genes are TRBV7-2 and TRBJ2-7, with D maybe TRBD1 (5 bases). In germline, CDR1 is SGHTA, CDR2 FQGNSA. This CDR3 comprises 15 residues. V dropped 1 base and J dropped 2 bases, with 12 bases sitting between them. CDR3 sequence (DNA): TGTGCCAGCAGCTTAGACCAGGGAAACGCCTACGAGCAGTACTTC. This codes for CASSLDQGNAYEQYF.

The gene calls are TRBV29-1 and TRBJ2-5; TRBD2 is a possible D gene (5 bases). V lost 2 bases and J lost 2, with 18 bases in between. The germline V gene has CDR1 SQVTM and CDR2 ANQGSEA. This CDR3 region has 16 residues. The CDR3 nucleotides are TGCAGCGTTGAACGGGCTCGAACGGGGATACAAGAGACCCAGTACTTC. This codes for CSVERARTGIQETQYF.

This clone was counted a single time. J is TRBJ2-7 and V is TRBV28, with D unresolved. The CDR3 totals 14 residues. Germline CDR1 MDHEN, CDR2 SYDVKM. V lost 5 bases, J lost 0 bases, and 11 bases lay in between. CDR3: CASSAFTASYEQYF. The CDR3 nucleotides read TGTGCCAGCAGTGCGTTTACGGCCTCCTACGAGCAGTACTTC.

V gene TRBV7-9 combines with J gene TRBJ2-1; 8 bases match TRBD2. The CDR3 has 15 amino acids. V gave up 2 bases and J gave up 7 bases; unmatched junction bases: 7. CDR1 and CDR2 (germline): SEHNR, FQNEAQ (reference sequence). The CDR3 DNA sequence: TGTGCCAGCAGCTTATACGGGAGGGCCCTAAATGAGCAGTTCTTC. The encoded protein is CASSLYGRALNEQFF.